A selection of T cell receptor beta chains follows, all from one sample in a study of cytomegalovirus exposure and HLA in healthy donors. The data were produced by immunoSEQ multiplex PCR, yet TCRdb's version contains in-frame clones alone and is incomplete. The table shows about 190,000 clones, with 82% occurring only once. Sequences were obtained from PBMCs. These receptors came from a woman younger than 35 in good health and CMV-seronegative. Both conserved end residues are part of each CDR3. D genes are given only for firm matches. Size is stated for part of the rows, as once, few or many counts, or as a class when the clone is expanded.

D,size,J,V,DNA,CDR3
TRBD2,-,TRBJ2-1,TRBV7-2,TGTGCCAGCAGCCCTCCGGGGGGAGGCTCCTACAATGAGCAGTTCTTC,CASSPPGGGSYNEQFF
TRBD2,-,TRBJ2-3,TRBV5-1,TGCGCCAGCAGCTTGGCTCCGGGACTAGTCACAGATACGCAGTATTTT,CASSLAPGLVTDTQYF
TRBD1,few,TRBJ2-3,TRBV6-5,TGTGCCAGCAGCCCGACAGGGAATCAACCAGATACGCAGTATTTT,CASSPTGNQPDTQYF
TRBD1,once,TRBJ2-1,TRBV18,TGTGCCAGCTCACCACCGAAGGGGGCGACGAACAATGAGCAGTTCTTC,CASSPPKGATNNEQFF
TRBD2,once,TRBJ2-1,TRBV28,TGTGCCAGCAGTCCCCCCTCCCCGGGACTAGCAGTCAGTGAGCAGTTCTTC,CASSPPSPGLAVSEQFF
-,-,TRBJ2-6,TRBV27,TGTGCCAGCAGTCAAACAGGGTCTGGGGCCAACGTCCTGACTTTC,CASSQTGSGANVLTF
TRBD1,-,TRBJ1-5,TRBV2,TGTGCCAGCAAGATCGACAGGGAAAGCAATCAGCCCCAGCATTTT,CASKIDRESNQPQHF
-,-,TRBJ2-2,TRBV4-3,TGCGCCAGCAGCCAGTCAAGTCGAGGAAGGAGTGGGGAGCTGTTTTTT,CASSQSSRGRSGELFF
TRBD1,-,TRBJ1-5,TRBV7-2,TGTGCCAGCAGCGAGGGACAGGTGGGATGGGGCAATCAGCCCCAGCATTTT,CASSEGQVGWGNQPQHF
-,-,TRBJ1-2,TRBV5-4,TGTGCCAGCAGCCCGAGGGGACATTATGGCTACACCTTC,CASSPRGHYGYTF
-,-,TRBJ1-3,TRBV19,TGTGCCAGTAGTACGCAACAGGGTCTGACTGGAAACACCATATATTTT,CASSTQQGLTGNTIYF
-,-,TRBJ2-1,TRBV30,TGTGCCTGGAGCGGGACCTACAATGAGCAGTTCTTC,CAWSGTYNEQFF
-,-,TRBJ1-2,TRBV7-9,TGTGCCAGCAGCCTATGGCGGGGGAGAGGCTACACCTTC,CASSLWRGRGYTF
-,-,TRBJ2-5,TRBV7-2,TGTGCCAGCAGCTTAGGGGCAGCCCAAGAGACCCAGTACTTC,CASSLGAAQETQYF
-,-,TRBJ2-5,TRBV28,TGTGCCAGCACAGGGGTAATGGAAGAGACCCAGTACTTC,CASTGVMEETQYF
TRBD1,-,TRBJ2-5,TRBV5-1,TGCGCCAGCAGCTTGTCACACCGGGACAGGGGAGAGACCCAGTACTTC,CASSLSHRDRGETQYF
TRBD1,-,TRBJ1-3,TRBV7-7,TGTGCCAGCAGCGCCTACAGGGGGCCTGGAAACACCATATATTTT,CASSAYRGPGNTIYF
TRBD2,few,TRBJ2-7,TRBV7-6,TGTGCCAGCAGCCCCGTATGGACTAGCGGGGAGCAGTACTTC,CASSPVWTSGEQYF
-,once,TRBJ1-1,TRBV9,TGTGCCAGCAGCGTAGGGAGGGGCACTGAAGCTTTCTTT,CASSVGRGTEAFF
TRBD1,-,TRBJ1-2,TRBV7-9,TGTGCCAGCAGCTGGACAGGGGTTGACTATGGCTACACCTTC,CASSWTGVDYGYTF
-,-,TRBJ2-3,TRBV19,TGTGCCAGCCACCCCCCGTTAGAACTAAGGCAGTATTTT,CASHPPLELRQYF
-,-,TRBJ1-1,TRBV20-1,TGCAGTGCTAGGGGGAGCTTGGCGGCTTTCTTT,CSARGSLAAFF
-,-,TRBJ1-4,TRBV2,TGTGCCAGCAGCTCTCATGCGGGGACGTTTGCTGAAAAACTGTTTTTT,CASSSHAGTFAEKLFF
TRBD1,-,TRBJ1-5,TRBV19,TGTGCCAGTAGTAACAGGGGGGATCAGCCCCAGCATTTT,CASSNRGDQPQHF
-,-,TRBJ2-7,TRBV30,TGTGCCTGGGGAGGAGCCTACGAGCAGTACTTC,CAWGGAYEQYF
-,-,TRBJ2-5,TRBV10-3,TGTGCCATCAGTGAGTCGTTTGGAGACCAGTACTTC,CAISESFGDQYF
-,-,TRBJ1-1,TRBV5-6,-,CASSLVGQGASFF
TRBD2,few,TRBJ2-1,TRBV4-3,TGCGCCAGCAGCCAAAGTAGCGGGAGTCGAAATGAGCAGTTCTTC,CASSQSSGSRNEQFF
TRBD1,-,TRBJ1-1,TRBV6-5,TGTGCCAGCAGTTACCGGACAGGTAGGAACTATGAAGCTTTCTTT,CASSYRTGRNYEAFF
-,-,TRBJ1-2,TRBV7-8,TGTGCCAGCAGCTTATTGCGGTTCTATGGCTACACCTTC,CASSLLRFYGYTF
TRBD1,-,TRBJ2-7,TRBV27,TGTGCCAGCAGTTTACGCGGGACAGGGGTCTCCTACGAGCAGTACTTC,CASSLRGTGVSYEQYF
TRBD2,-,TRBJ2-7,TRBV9,TGTGCCAGCAGCGAACGACTAGCGGGAGAATTGGGGGAGCAGTACTTC,CASSERLAGELGEQYF
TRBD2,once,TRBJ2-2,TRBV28,TGTGCCAGCAGTTTATCGGGACTAGCGGACACCGGGGAGCTGTTTTTT,CASSLSGLADTGELFF
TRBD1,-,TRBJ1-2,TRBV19,TGTGCCAGTAGTAAAGACAGGGTTAACTATGGCTACACCTTC,CASSKDRVNYGYTF
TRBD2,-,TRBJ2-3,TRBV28,TGTGCCAGCAGTTCCCCCGCCGGGGGGACTAGGCTCGCAGATACGCAGTATTTT,CASSSPAGGTRLADTQYF
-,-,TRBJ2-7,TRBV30,TGTGCCTGGAGCGGGGGGCTCTACGAGCAGTACTTC,CAWSGGLYEQYF
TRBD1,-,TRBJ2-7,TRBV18,TGTGCCAGCTCACCACTGGGGACAGGGGCCTGGTACGAGCAGTACTTC,CASSPLGTGAWYEQYF
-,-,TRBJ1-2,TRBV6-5,TGTGCCAGCAGTTCGGGGAGGAGTGTCGGCTACACCTTC,CASSSGRSVGYTF
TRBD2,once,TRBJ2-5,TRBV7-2,TGTGCCAGCAGCGACAGCGGGAGGGGCGAGACCCAGTACTTC,CASSDSGRGETQYF
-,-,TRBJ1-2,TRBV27,TGTGCCAGCAGTTTATCGTACGGGGTGCTGGGTGGCTACACCTTC,CASSLSYGVLGGYTF
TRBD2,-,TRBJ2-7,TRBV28,TGTGCCAGCAGAAGAGGACTAGCGGGAGCTTACGAGCAGTACTTC,CASRRGLAGAYEQYF